The T cell receptor beta chain described here comes from a study of CD8 T cells in ankylosing spondylitis. Overall study results and limits: Previous work reported some of these motif variants in the synovial fluid and blood of reactive arthritis. Seemingly characteristic of ankylosing spondylitis blood was a TCR beta motif consisting of eight highly homologous variants.

This clonotype was seen at least ten times. Its target is not known. Germline V gene data show CDR1 as SGDLS and CDR2 as YYNGEE. The V and J ends lost 0 bases and 3 bases respectively, with 5 bases between them. CDR3 length: 13 residues. TCRdb called the 5' RACE reads again in MiXCR, with one record for every CDR3 protein. The data show about 90,000 distinct CDR3 sequences, around 8.5% seen once. Sequencing used blood, either unsorted or a sorted T cell fraction (not recorded which). The chain links TRBV9 to TRBJ2-3; D uncertain. This TCR was sampled from a male donor with ankylosing spondylitis. CDR3 sequence (DNA): TGTGCCAGCAGCGTAGACGGGACAGATACGCAGTATTTT. This sequence encodes CASSVDGTDTQYF.